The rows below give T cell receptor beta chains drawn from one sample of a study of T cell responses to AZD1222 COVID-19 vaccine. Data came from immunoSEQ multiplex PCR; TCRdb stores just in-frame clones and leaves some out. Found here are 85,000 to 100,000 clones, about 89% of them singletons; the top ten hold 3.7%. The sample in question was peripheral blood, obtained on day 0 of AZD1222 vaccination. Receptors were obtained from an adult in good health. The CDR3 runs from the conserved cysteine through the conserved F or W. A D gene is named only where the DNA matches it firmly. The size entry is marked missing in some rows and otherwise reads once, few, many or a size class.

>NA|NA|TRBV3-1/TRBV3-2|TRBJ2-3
TGTGCCAGCAGCCAAGGGGGTTCGTACGCAGATACGCAGTATTTT
CASSQGGSYADTQYF
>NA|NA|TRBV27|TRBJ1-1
TGTGCCAGCAGTTTTAATGGGGCTACTGAAGCTTTCTTT
CASSFNGATEAFF
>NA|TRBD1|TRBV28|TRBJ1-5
TGTGCCAGCAGTTGGCACTACAGGGGGTCTATCAGTCAGCCCCAGCATTTT
CASSWHYRGSISQPQHF
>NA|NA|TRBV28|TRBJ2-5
TGTGCCAGCAGGTCGCCCGCGTACCAAGAGACCCAGTACTTC
CASRSPAYQETQYF
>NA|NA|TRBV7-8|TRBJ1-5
TGTGCCAGCAGTATCAATAGCAATCAGCCCCAGCATTTT
CASSINSNQPQHF
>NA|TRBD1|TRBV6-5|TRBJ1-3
TGTGCCAGCAGTTACTCGACAGGGACTGGAAACACCATATATTTT
CASSYSTGTGNTIYF
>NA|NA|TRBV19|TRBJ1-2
TGTGCCAGTAGGCCGGGGGGGCCGGATGGCTACACCTTC
CASRPGGPDGYTF
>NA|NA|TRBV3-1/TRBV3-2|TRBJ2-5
TGTGCCAGCAGCCAGCCCGGGACCTCCAAACGGGAGTACTTC
CASSQPGTSKREYF
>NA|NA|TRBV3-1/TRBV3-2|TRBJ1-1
TGTGCCAGCAGCCCCTGGGTAGGGTCGACTGAAGCTTTCTTT
CASSPWVGSTEAFF
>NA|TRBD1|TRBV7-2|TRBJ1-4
TGTGCCAGCAGTGGGACAGGGGTATGGGAAAAACTGTTTTTT
CASSGTGVWEKLFF
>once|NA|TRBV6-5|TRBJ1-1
TGTGCCAGCAGGGAGGGACATTCGAACACTGAAGCTTTCTTT
CASREGHSNTEAFF
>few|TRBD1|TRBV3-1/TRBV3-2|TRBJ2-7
TGTGCCAGCAGCCACTCTTGGACAGGGGGCGAGCAGTACTTC
CASSHSWTGGEQYF
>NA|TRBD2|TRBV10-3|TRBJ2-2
TGTGCCATCAGCCTTTATAGCGGGGGTCCCGGGGAGCTGTTTTTT
CAISLYSGGPGELFF
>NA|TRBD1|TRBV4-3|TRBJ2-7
TGCGCCAGCAGATTCTCCGCGACAGGGGAGGCCTACGAGCAGTACTTC
CASRFSATGEAYEQYF
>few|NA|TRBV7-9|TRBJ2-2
TGTGCCAGCAGCATAATAGGACAGACAAACACCGGGGAGCTGTTTTTT
CASSIIGQTNTGELFF
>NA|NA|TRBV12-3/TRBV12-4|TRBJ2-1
TGTGCCAGCAGTTTTGGGGATGAGCAGTTCTTC
CASSFGDEQFF
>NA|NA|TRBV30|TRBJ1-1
TGTGCCTGGAGTGTACTATCATCGGCTGAAGCTTTCTTT
CAWSVLSSAEAFF
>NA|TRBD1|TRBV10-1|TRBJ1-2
TGCGCCAGCAGTGAGCGGGGACAGGCCCAAAATAAATACTATGGCTACACCTTC
CASSERGQAQNKYYGYTF
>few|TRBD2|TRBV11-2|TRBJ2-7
TGTGCCAGCAGCTCCCTGCGGGGGTACTCCTACGAGCAGTACTTC
CASSSLRGYSYEQYF
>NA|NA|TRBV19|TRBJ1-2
TGTGCCAGCACCCCGCGGGGGCTTAACTATGGCTACACCTTC
CASTPRGLNYGYTF
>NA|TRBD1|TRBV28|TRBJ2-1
TGTGCCAGCAGTTTACCCACCGGGACAGGGGGCGGCGAGCAGTTCTTC
CASSLPTGTGGGEQFF
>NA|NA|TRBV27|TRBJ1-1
TGTGCCAGCAGTTTGAGATTGGGTACGGAAGCTTTCTTT
CASSLRLGTEAFF
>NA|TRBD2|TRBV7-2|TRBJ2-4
TGTGCCAGCAGCCCGCGGACTAGCGGGGGTCCCACCATTCAGTACTTC
CASSPRTSGGPTIQYF
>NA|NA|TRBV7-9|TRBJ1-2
TGTGCCAGCAGCCCCCAGGTTGGTGGCTACACCTTC
CASSPQVGGYTF
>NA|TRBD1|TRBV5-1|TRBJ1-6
TGCGCCAGCAGCTTGGGACAGGGAAATTCACCCCTCCACTTT
CASSLGQGNSPLHF
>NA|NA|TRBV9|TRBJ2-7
TGTGCCAGCAGCGTAGGTCCAACCCAACACGAGCAGTACTTC
CASSVGPTQHEQYF
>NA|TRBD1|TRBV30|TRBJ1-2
TGTGCCTGGAGTGTCAATCAAGGGGGCGAGGATGGCTACACCTTC
CAWSVNQGGEDGYTF
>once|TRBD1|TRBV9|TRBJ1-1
TGTGCCAGCAGCGGACGACAGGGGAACACTGAAGCTTTCTTT
CASSGRQGNTEAFF
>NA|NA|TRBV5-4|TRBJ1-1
TGTGCCAGCAGCTTATCGAACAGTATGAACACTGAAGCTTTCTTT
CASSLSNSMNTEAFF
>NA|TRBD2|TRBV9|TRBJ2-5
TGTGCCAGCAGCGTAGGGTTAGCGGGGAGCCCCGGGGAGACCCAGTACTTC
CASSVGLAGSPGETQYF
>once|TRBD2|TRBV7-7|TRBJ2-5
TGTGCCAGCAGCTTATTTGGCGGGGGGGCCCAAGAGACCCAGTACTTC
CASSLFGGGAQETQYF
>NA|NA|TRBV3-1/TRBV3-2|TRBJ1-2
TGTGCCAGCAGCCAAGTAACGGGGCATCCCCTCTATGGCTACACCTTC
CASSQVTGHPLYGYTF
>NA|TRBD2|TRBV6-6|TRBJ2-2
TGTGCCAGCAGTCCCCCGACTAGCGGGGGGTCGAACACCGGGGAGCTGTTTTTT
CASSPPTSGGSNTGELFF
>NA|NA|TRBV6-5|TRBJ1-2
TGTGCCAGCAGTTACAAAGGCTCGGGGATCTCCTATGGCTACACCTTC
CASSYKGSGISYGYTF
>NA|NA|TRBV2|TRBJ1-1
TGTGCCAGCATGAGGTGGGTAAACACTGAAGCTTTCTTT
CASMRWVNTEAFF
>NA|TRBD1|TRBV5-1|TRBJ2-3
TGCGCCAGCAGCCTAGGGACAGGCACCGAGCAGACCCAGTATTTT
CASSLGTGTEQTQYF
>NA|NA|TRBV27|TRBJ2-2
TGTGCCAGCAGTCCCTGGACAGCGAACACCGGGGAGCTGTTTTTT
CASSPWTANTGELFF
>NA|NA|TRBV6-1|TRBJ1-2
TGTGCCAGCAGTGAAAGCTTGCAGGGAGGGTACACCTTC
CASSESLQGGYTF
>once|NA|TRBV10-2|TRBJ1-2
TGCGCCAGCATTGACGTCAGAGATGGCTACACCTTC
CASIDVRDGYTF
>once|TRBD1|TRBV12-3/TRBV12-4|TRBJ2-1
TGTGCCAGCAGAAGAAGACAGGGCCATGAGCAGTTCTTC
CASRRRQGHEQFF
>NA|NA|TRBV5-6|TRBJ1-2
TGTGCCAGCAGCCAAGAGGGTCTTGGATGGGGCGGCTACACCTTC
CASSQEGLGWGGYTF
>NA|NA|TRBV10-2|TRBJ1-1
TGCGCCAGCAGCGTCGGACCGAACACTGAAGCTTTCTTT
CASSVGPNTEAFF
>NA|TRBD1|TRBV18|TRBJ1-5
TGTGCCAGCTCAGGGAGGGACAGCATCAATCAGCCCCAGCATTTT
CASSGRDSINQPQHF
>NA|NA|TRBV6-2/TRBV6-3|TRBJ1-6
TGTGCCAGCAGTTCAGGGGAAAGGAATTCACCCCTCCACTTT
CASSSGERNSPLHF
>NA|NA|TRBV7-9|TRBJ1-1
TGTGCCAGCAGGGACCGCTTCGGGGGGAACACTGAAGCTTTCTTT
CASRDRFGGNTEAFF
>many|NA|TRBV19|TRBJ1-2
TGTGCCAGTAGTATAGATCGAGCGGGTTCTGGGGGCTACACCTTC
CASSIDRAGSGGYTF
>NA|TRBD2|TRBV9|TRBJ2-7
TGTGCCAGCAGCGTAGAAGGTAGCGGGAGTTACGAGCAGTACTTC
CASSVEGSGSYEQYF
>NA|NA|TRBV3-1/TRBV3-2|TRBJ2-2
TGTGCCAGCAGGGGGGGGGAGCTGTTTTTT
CASRGGELFF